A single sample is the source of the 31 T cell receptor beta chains below, sequenced in a study of blood T cell repertoires in COVID-19. Here immunoSEQ multiplex PCR was the method, and the copy in TCRdb shows in-frame clones only, minus some. The repertoire consists of some 35,000 clones, with roughly 78% occurring once and the leading ten covering approximately 15%. Sequenced material: peripheral blood. The receptors were gathered from a man between 65 and 85 years old with acute or convalescent COVID-19.

This chain uses TRBV13 with TRBJ2-7; 10 nucleotides agree with TRBD2. Germline CDR1 reads PRHDT; CDR2 reads FYEKMQ (reference sequence). V shed 3 bases, J shed 3 bases, and the junction held 5 bases outside the gene matches. The CDR3 covers 15 residues. CDR3 protein: CASSFTSGNLYEQYF. For the CDR3, the DNA is TGTGCCAGCAGCTTCACTAGCGGGAACCTCTACGAGCAGTACTTC.

This clone was counted once. This chain connects TRBV10-2 to TRBJ2-3; possible D gene TRBD2, 6 bases. The ends were cut back, 1 base at V and 2 bases at J, with 10 bases in the middle. CDR3 length: 15 residues. CDR1 WSHSY and CDR2 SAAADI come from the germline V gene. The CDR3 sequence: CASSEWGEYTDTQYF. Here the CDR3 DNA reads TGCGCCAGCAGTGAGTGGGGGGAATACACAGATACGCAGTATTTT.

With respect to this clone: The same CDR3 also results from other DNA sequences found in this sample. This chain links TRBV3-1 (or the pseudogene TRBV3-2) with TRBJ1-1; D not certain. CDR1 and CDR2 from the germline V gene are LGHDT and YNNKEL (reference sequence). Deletions cut 1 base from V and 1 base from J, with 7 bases between. CDR3 length: 14 residues. Here the CDR3 DNA reads TGTGCCAGCAGCCAAGTTGGAGGGAACACTGAAGCTTTCTTT. It codes for CASSQVGGNTEAFF.

The chain recombines TRBV13 with TRBJ2-3; 9 bases map to TRBD2. The V and J ends lost 5 bases and 0 bases, in that order; junction bases with no gene match: 12. Germline V gene sequence: CDR1 PRHDT, CDR2 FYEKMQ (reference sequence). The CDR3 totals 18 residues. The CDR3 DNA reads as TGTGCCAGCAGCCGGGTTAGCGGGGGAGCTTGGAGCACAGATACGCAGTATTTT. The encoded protein is CASSRVSGGAWSTDTQYF. The whole variable domain, filled in from reference TRBV13 and TRBJ2-3, reads AAGVIQSPRHLIKEKRETATLKCYPIPRHDTVYWYQQGPGQDPQFLISFYEKMQSDKGSIPDRFSAQQFSDYHSELNMSSLELGDSALYFCASSRVSGGAWSTDTQYFGPGTRLTVL.

This chain uses TRBV30 with TRBJ1-5; D is perhaps TRBD1 (5 bases). The V end was cut by 0 bases, the J end by 6 bases, with 18 bases between. This CDR3 contains 16 residues. CDR1 is GTSNPN and CDR2 is SVGIG in the germline V gene (reference sequence). The chain's CDR3 is CAWSVQGAGWTQPQHF. The CDR3 nucleotides are TGTGCCTGGAGTGTACAAGGGGCAGGATGGACTCAGCCCCAGCATTTT.

The genes are TRBV12-3 or TRBV12-4 and TRBJ2-7, with TRBD1 as a possible D gene (5 bases). The germline V and J ends were trimmed by 10 bases and 4 bases, with 17 bases remaining between them. CDR3 size: 13 residues. CDR3 sequence (DNA): TGTGCCACCCCCCTAGGGGAAGGGTACGAGCAGTACTTC. This translates into CATPLGEGYEQYF.

V usage is TRBV6-2 or TRBV6-3 and J usage is TRBJ1-2; 8 bases are shared with TRBD1. The length of the CDR3 is 15 residues. Trimming took 6 bases from V and 6 from J; bases not matched to a gene: 12. The germline gives CDR1 MNHEY, CDR2 SVGEGT. CDR3 residues: CASSEPGQDIHGYTF. CDR3 in DNA: TGTGCCAGCAGCGAACCGGGACAGGACATACATGGCTACACCTTC.

The chain recombines TRBV12-3 or TRBV12-4 with TRBJ1-2, with D maybe TRBD1 (5 bases). The CDR3 runs 13 residues. V lost 3 bases to trimming and J lost 6 bases, with 11 bases between them. CDR3 residues: CASSLGQADGYTF. The CDR3 nucleotides are TGTGCCAGCAGTTTGGGGCAGGCGGATGGCTACACCTTC.

The chain links TRBV11-2 to TRBJ2-7; 10 bases match TRBD2. Germline V gives CDR1 SGHAT, CDR2 FQNNGV. Losses at the gene ends were 4 bases for V and 2 bases for J; bases not matched to a gene: 8. The CDR3 covers 16 residues. CDR3 residues: CASSWRTSGQPYEQYF. In DNA, the CDR3 is TGTGCCAGCAGCTGGAGGACTAGCGGCCAACCCTACGAGCAGTACTTC.

The chain combines TRBV7-2 with TRBJ2-5; D uncertain. CDR1 and CDR2 (germline): SGHTA, FQGNSA. The ends were cut back, 7 bases at V and 2 bases at J, with 11 bases in the middle. This CDR3 contains 13 residues. The CDR3 here is CASTLGQQETQYF. The CDR3 nucleotides are TGTGCCAGCACCCTGGGCCAACAAGAGACCCAGTACTTC.

The CDR3 loop is CASSNRGYYGYTF. CDR3 bases: TGTGCCAGTAGTAACAGGGGTTACTATGGCTACACCTTC. The chain recombines TRBV19 with TRBJ1-2; 7 nucleotides align to TRBD1. Germline CDR1 is LNHDA and CDR2 is SQIVND (reference sequence). The J segment lost 3 bases and the V segment lost 4 bases, leaving 2 bases of the junction unmatched. The CDR3 is 13 amino acids.

This sequence joins TRBV7-6 and TRBJ2-2, with TRBD2 matching 9 bases. Germline V CDR1 and CDR2: SGHVS, FNYEAQ. Trimming removed 2 bases from V and 4 bases from J; junction bases left unmatched: 8. This CDR3 is 17 amino acids long. The CDR3 loop is CASSLPPAGGSTGELFF. The DNA for the CDR3 is TGTGCCAGCAGCTTACCCCCAGCGGGAGGTTCCACCGGGGAGCTGTTTTTT.

The chain employs TRBV7-2 and TRBJ1-2, with 7 nucleotides matching TRBD1. This CDR3 region has 14 residues. Germline V gives CDR1 SGHTA, CDR2 FQGNSA. Trimming removed 3 bases from V and 8 bases from J; junction bases left unmatched: 9. In DNA form, the CDR3 reads TGTGCCAGCAGCTTCCCAAGACAGGGAAAGGGCTACACCTTC. This sequence encodes CASSFPRQGKGYTF.

This clone occurred once. The chain recombines TRBV2 with TRBJ2-3; D perhaps matches TRBD2 (5 bases). This CDR3 comprises 16 residues. Trimming cost V 8 bases and J 2 bases, with 20 bases left between them. Germline V gene data show CDR1 as SNHLY and CDR2 as FYNNEI. This CDR3 reads CASGRRASTLTDTQYF. The CDR3 nucleotides read TGTGCCAGCGGCCGGCGGGCGTCAACCCTCACAGATACGCAGTATTTT.

This chain uses TRBV3-1 (or the pseudogene TRBV3-2) with TRBJ2-3; D uncertain. Germline CDR1 and CDR2: LGHDT and YNNKEL (reference sequence). V gave up 3 bases and J gave up 1 base, with 8 bases separating them. The CDR3 loop spans 14 amino acids. The CDR3 nucleotides are TGTGCCAGCAGCCAGGCTTTGGGCACAGATACGCAGTATTTT. Its translation is CASSQALGTDTQYF.

This chain links TRBV11-2 with TRBJ1-1; D unresolved. CDR1 SGHAT and CDR2 FQNNGV come from the germline V gene. V was pared by 5 bases and J by 3 bases, with 16 bases between. The CDR3 totals 15 residues. CDR3 DNA sequence: TGTGCCAGCAGCCCCCTGGCTAAGCGGTACACTGAAGCTTTCTTT. This gives the protein CASSPLAKRYTEAFF.

The chain has TRBV19 and TRBJ1-5, with no clear D. CDR3 length: 17 residues. The germline CDR1 and CDR2 sequences are LNHDA and SQIVND (reference sequence). V lost 3 bases and J lost 2, with 17 bases in between. The CDR3 bases are TGTGCCAGTAGTATTCGGGGTTCCGGTAGCGGCAATCAGCCCCAGCATTTT. Translated, it gives CASSIRGSGSGNQPQHF.

This chain uses TRBV5-8 with TRBJ1-1; TRBD1 matches 7 bases. CDR1 and CDR2 from the germline V gene are SGHTS and YDEGEE. Germline trimming cut 4 bases from V and 6 bases from J; bases unmatched to any gene: 3. The CDR3 extends over 12 amino acids. Here the CDR3 DNA reads TGTGCCAGCAGCCGAAGGGGGCCTGAAGCTTTCTTT. It yields the protein CASSRRGPEAFF. Combining the CDR3 with reference TRBV5-8 and TRBJ1-1 gives the whole variable domain EAGVTQSPTHLIKTRGQQATLRCSPISGHTSVYWYQQALGLGLQFLLWYDEGEERNRGNFPPRFSGRQFPNYSSELNVNALELEDSALYLCASSRRGPEAFFGQGTRLTVV.

The chain links TRBV2 to TRBJ1-1; D call uncertain. The germline V and J ends were trimmed by 4 bases and 4 bases, with 7 bases remaining between them. CDR3 size: 12 residues. Germline V lookup: CDR1 SNHLY, CDR2 FYNNEI. For the CDR3, the DNA is TGTGCCAGCAGTGTGAGAGGCACTGAAGCTTTCTTT. Translation gives CASSVRGTEAFF. Full variable domain (rest looked up from reference TRBV2 and TRBJ1-1): EPEVTQTPSHQVTQMGQEVILRCVPISNHLYFYWYRQILGQKVEFLVSFYNNEISEKSEIFDDQFSVERPDGSNFTLKIRSTKLEDSAMYFCASSVRGTEAFFGQGTRLTVV.

The chain combines TRBV7-9 with TRBJ2-3; D gene ambiguous. V shed 3 bases and J shed 0 bases, with 7 bases lying between them. The CDR3 runs to 14 residues. Germline V gene data show CDR1 as SEHNR and CDR2 as FQNEAQ (reference sequence). CDR3 coding DNA: TGTGCCAGCAGCTTTCCCCCTAGCACAGATACGCAGTATTTT. Residues: CASSFPPSTDTQYF.

The CDR3, as DNA: TGTGCCAGCAGCTCCTCCGGCGGGAGCTCCTATAATTCACCCCTCCACTTT. Residues: CASSSSGGSSYNSPLHF. The gene calls are TRBV7-2 and TRBJ1-6; the D is unclear. The germline V gene encodes CDR1 SGHTA and CDR2 FQGNSA. V gave up 4 bases and J gave up 0 bases, with 13 bases separating them. This CDR3 has 17 amino acids.

The sample holds a few counts of this clone. The chain is built from TRBV2 and TRBJ1-5, with TRBD1 matching over 7 bases. The CDR3 covers 12 residues. Unmatched junction bases numbered 8, after V lost 7 bases and J lost 11 bases. Germline V gene lookup returns CDR1 SNHLY and CDR2 FYNNEI. The chain's CDR3 is CASTKGAGAQHF. DNA for the CDR3: TGTGCCAGCACCAAGGGGGCAGGAGCCCAGCATTTT.

This clone occurred a few times. This chain joins TRBV7-8 and TRBJ2-7; 8 nucleotides align to TRBD2. Germline V lookup: CDR1 SGHVS, CDR2 FQNEAQ. The J segment lost 7 bases and the V segment lost 2 bases, leaving 7 bases of the junction unmatched. The CDR3 runs to 14 residues. The CDR3 bases are TGTGCCAGCAGCTTAAGTAGCGGGGTGGGAGAGCAGTACTTC. Protein sequence: CASSLSSGVGEQYF.

This clone came up once. The chain couples TRBV28 to TRBJ1-1, with 7 bases identical to TRBD1. CDR1 is MDHEN and CDR2 is SYDVKM in the germline V gene. V trimming: 6 bases; J trimming: 1 base; junction bases outside the gene matches: 5. The CDR3 spans 14 residues. The DNA of the CDR3 is TGTGCCAGCAGATCCCAGGGGGGGAACACTGAAGCTTTCTTT. Translated, it gives CASRSQGGNTEAFF.

The chain uses TRBV5-1 and TRBJ2-1, with a weak D call TRBD2 (6 bases). The CDR3 runs to 14 residues. Between the trimmed V and J ends, which lost 7 bases and 4 bases, there was a span of 15 bases. Germline V gives CDR1 SGHRS, CDR2 YFSETQ. The CDR3 DNA follows: TGCGCCAGCCGGGACTTAGGGTCATACAATGAGCAGTTCTTC. Its protein is CASRDLGSYNEQFF.

This clone was recorded a few times. CDR3 in amino acids: CASSIGPYSNQPQHF. DNA of the CDR3: TGTGCCAGTAGTATAGGGCCATATAGCAATCAGCCCCAGCATTTT. The chain has TRBV19 and TRBJ1-5; D is unresolved. V shed 1 base and J shed 0 bases, with 7 bases lying between them. The CDR3 covers 15 residues. The germline gives CDR1 LNHDA, CDR2 SQIVND (reference sequence).

The rearrangement joins TRBV2 to TRBJ2-7; 7 nucleotides match TRBD2. The CDR3 has 13 residues. Trimming took 6 bases from V and 7 from J; bases not matched to a gene: 9. Germline CDR1 reads SNHLY; CDR2 reads FYNNEI. Here the CDR3 reads CASSFAGAGEQYF. In nucleotides, the CDR3 is TGTGCCAGCAGCTTTGCGGGAGCGGGAGAGCAGTACTTC.

The CDR3 coding sequence is TGTGCCAGCAGTTACCAGGGGGCCATCACGTTGACCCAGTACTTC. This encodes CASSYQGAITLTQYF. J is TRBJ2-5 and V is TRBV6-6; 8 bases match TRBD1. Trimming removed 2 bases from V and 7 bases from J; junction bases left unmatched: 9. CDR1 is MNHNY, CDR2 SVGAGI, per germline (reference sequence). This CDR3 contains 15 residues.

The genes are TRBV11-3 and TRBJ1-1; D is unresolved. Looked up from germline, CDR1 is SGHNT and CDR2 is YENEEA. The CDR3 length is 14 residues. Trimming cost V 0 bases and J 1 base, with 6 bases left between them. The CDR3 spells CASSLDRGNTEAFF. CDR3 bases: TGTGCCAGCAGCTTAGATCGGGGGAACACTGAAGCTTTCTTT. The full variable domain, with the rest looked up from reference TRBV11-3 and TRBJ1-1, is EAGVVQSPRYKIIEKKQPVAFWCNPISGHNTLYWYLQNLGQGPELLIRYENEEAVDDSQLPKDRFSAERLKGVDSTLKIQPAELGDSAVYLCASSLDRGNTEAFFGQGTRLTVV.

This chain links TRBV4-3 with TRBJ2-7; D not resolved. Germline lookup yields CDR1 LGHNA and CDR2 YSLEER. This CDR3 has 16 amino acids. Trimming left V 0 bases short and J 7 bases short, with 19 bases between. CDR3 DNA sequence: TGCGCCAGCAGCCAAGATGAGGCGTACGAATCTGGGGAGCAGTACTTC. Translation: CASSQDEAYESGEQYF.

This clone was seen more than once but under ten times. The V call is TRBV4-1, the J call TRBJ1-2, with 9 bases that match TRBD1. The length of the CDR3 is 17 residues. Germline assignment: CDR1 MGHRA and CDR2 YSYEKL. Losses at the gene ends were 4 bases for V and 8 bases for J; bases not matched to a gene: 17. For the CDR3, the DNA is TGCGCCAGCAGCCGCACCGGGACAGGGAAGGGTGGAGGCGGCTACACCTTC. This encodes CASSRTGTGKGGGGYTF.